This T cell receptor beta chain was sequenced for a study of T cell responses to AZD1222 COVID-19 vaccine (dated by TCRdb to the early 2020s). For context, the study as a whole: AZD1222 recipients with second doses at about 4 weeks or about 12 weeks were pooled, because spike-specific TCR depth and breadth did not differ between schedules. A total of more than 230 trial participants underwent TCR sequencing, of whom 207 had received two doses of AZD1222 and 26 had received two doses of the MenACWY control vaccine. Trial participants were enrolled into age subgroups of 18-55, 56-69 and 70-plus years, which contained 148, 28 and 57 TCR-sequenced participants, respectively. Beyond this particular receptor, the publication reports: Only five to seven AZD1222 recipients were SARS-CoV-2 seropositive at baseline, limiting conclusions about previously exposed vaccinees. Participants were mostly white British and included more females than males, and it was suggested by the authors that clonal diversity may have been underestimated. Because no day 14 peak-response samples were available, repertoires were characterized only after the peak T cell response. The 56-69-year group was small, and its depth increase did not reach significance, likely because of low power. Nearly half of unique spike-specific TCRs reportedly recognized epitopes outside regions mutated in the B.1.351 and B.1.1.7 variants. Vaccine-associated CD4 TCRs spanned the whole spike protein, with dominant responses in regions 160-218 and 743-854. After two AZD1222 doses, spike-specific TCR breadth and depth were significantly higher than at day 0 and than in MenACWY recipients.

The CDR3 runs 14 amino acids, cysteine and phenylalanine included. Only the CDR3 part of the read is kept: 42 bases, read in frame from the first base. The germline V gene (reference sequence) gives CDR1 as LNHDA and CDR2 as SQIVND. The V end gives up 4 bases and the J end 5 bases, leaving 8 bases in the junction not matched to a gene. The CDR3 regions of human TCRbeta chains were subjected to immunosequencing. On the authors' methods: TCRs in the repertoires were compared against a reference library of SARS-CoV-2-specific TCRs that had been generated with the MIRA antigen-specificity platform. Breadth was defined as the fraction of unique TCRs that were SARS-CoV-2-associated, and depth was defined as the fraction of total T cells that were SARS-CoV-2-associated. Using the MIRA data, every spike-specific TCR was mapped to the spike region that the TCR reacted to and assigned to either a CD4 or a CD8 class. Log10-transformed breadth and depth values were compared by one-way ANOVA with Sidak's multiple comparisons tests. The source is immuneACCESS, and TCRdb retained only in-frame sequences with V and J called. Part of the clones is not carried over; for the studies checked, unresolved V genes explain less than half of this, and the remainder is unexplained. D and trimming were read from the DNA, whereas the V and J calls and clone size are those reported in that table. Across this sample there are about 150,000 clones, with about 91% seen only once. Of the sample, around 1.4% is held by the ten largest clones.

The time point label here, explained by the study, means: baseline before first vaccination. Samples from vaccinated people were obtained from the UK trials COV001 and COV002, which included a single-blind randomized controlled phase 2/3 trial of AZD1222 (ChAdOx1 nCoV-19) in healthy adults. Trial participant PBMC samples were collected at day 0 and day 28 after the second dose for TCRbeta chain sequencing. In regard to this clone: Its antigen is currently not known. Base-call qualities are not available, and no considerably larger clone is one nucleotide away.

The chain uses TRBV19 and TRBJ2-7; 7 junctional bases match TRBD2. This TCR derives from an adult in good health. Here the sequenced sample was peripheral blood, taken on day 0 of AZD1222 vaccination. The CDR3 in this case is CASSKPGLENEQYF. The bases are TGTGCCAGTAGTAAACCCGGACTAGAGAACGAGCAGTACTTC.